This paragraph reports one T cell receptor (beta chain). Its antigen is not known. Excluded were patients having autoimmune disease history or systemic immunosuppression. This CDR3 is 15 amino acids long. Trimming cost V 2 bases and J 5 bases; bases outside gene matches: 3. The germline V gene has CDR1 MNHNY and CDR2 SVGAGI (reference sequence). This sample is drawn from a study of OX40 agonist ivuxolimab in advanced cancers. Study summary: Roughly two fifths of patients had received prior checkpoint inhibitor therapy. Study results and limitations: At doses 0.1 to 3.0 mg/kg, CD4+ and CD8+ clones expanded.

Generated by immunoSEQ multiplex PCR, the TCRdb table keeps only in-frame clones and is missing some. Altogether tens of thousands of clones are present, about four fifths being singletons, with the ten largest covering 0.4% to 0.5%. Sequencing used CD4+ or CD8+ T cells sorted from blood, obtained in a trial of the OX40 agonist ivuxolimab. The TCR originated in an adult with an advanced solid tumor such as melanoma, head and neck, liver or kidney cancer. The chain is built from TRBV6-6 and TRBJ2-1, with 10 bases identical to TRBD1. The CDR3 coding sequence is TGTGCCAGCAGTTACACGGGACAGGGGAACAATGAGCAGTTCTTC. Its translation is CASSYTGQGNNEQFF.